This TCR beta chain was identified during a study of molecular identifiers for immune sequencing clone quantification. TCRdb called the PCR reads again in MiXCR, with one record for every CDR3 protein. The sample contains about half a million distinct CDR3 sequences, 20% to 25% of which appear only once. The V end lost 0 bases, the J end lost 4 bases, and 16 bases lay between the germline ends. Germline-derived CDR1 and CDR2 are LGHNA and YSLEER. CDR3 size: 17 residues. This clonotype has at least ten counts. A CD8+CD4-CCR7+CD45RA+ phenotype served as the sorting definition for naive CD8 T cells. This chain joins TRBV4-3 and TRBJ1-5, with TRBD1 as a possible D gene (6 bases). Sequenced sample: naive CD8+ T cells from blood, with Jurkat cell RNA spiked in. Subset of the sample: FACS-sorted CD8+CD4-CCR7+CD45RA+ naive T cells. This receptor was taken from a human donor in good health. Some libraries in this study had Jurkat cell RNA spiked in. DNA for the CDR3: TGCGCCAGCAGCCAAGACGTGGGGCAGGGGCCAAATCAGCCCCAGCATTTT. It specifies CASSQDVGQGPNQPQHF.